The 20 T cell receptor beta chains below come from one sample, sequenced in a study of T cells in localized non-small cell lung cancer. Produced via immunoSEQ multiplex PCR; TCRdb's table is partial and in-frame only. Of under 70,000 clones in the sample, more than 80% were seen once. The specimen comprised peripheral blood, sampled before any cancer treatment. The origin of the receptors is a woman aged 35-70 years with stage I lung adenocarcinoma.

There are a few counts of this clone. The chain recombines TRBV9 with TRBJ1-2, with D possibly being TRBD1 (5 bases). Trimming shortened V by 4 bases and J by 4 bases, and 14 bases separated the two germline ends. The germline V gene has CDR1 SGDLS and CDR2 YYNGEE. This CDR3 is 14 amino acids long. CDR3 region: CASSIGREGYGYTF. Here the CDR3 DNA reads TGTGCCAGCAGCATCGGCAGGGAGGGCTATGGCTACACCTTC.

This chain joins TRBV4-3 and TRBJ1-6; D gene ambiguous. The CDR3 length is 15 residues. The germline V gene has CDR1 LGHNA and CDR2 YSLEER. Trimming left V 4 bases short and J 5 bases short, with 12 bases between. This chain's CDR3 is CASSLIFGDNSPLHF. In DNA form, the CDR3 reads TGCGCCAGCAGCCTTATATTTGGAGATAATTCACCCCTCCACTTT.

The gene calls are TRBV5-1 and TRBJ2-7; 7 bases map to TRBD1. The CDR3 has 16 residues. V was clipped by 4 bases and J by 3 bases; unmatched bases: 13. The germline CDR1 and CDR2 sequences are SGHRS and YFSETQ. The CDR3 spells CASSTGAGTANYEQYF. For the CDR3, the DNA is TGCGCCAGCAGCACCGGGGCTGGGACAGCTAACTACGAGCAGTACTTC.

This chain connects TRBV10-3 to TRBJ2-2; 7 positions agree with TRBD1. Germline V gene lookup returns CDR1 ENHRY and CDR2 SYGVKD. V shed 7 bases and J 1 base; nucleotides not matched to a gene: 3. The CDR3 spans 14 residues. CDR3 amino acids: CAINDRENTGELFF. The CDR3 DNA reads as TGTGCCATCAATGACAGGGAGAACACCGGGGAGCTGTTTTTT.

J is TRBJ2-2 and V is TRBV6-1; tentative D call: TRBD2 (6 bases). The ends were cut back, 6 bases at V and 6 bases at J, with 11 bases in the middle. The CDR3 contains 13 residues. The V gene's germline CDR1 is MNHNS and CDR2 SASEGT. CDR3 sequence (DNA): TGTGCCAGCAGCCCCCCGGGGGCCGGGGAGCTGTTTTTT. This encodes CASSPPGAGELFF.

This chain uses TRBV19 with TRBJ1-1, with TRBD1 matching 8 bases. The CDR3 is 14 residues long. Trimming removed 3 bases from V and 5 bases from J; junction bases left unmatched: 5. The V gene's germline CDR1 is LNHDA and CDR2 SQIVND (reference sequence). Written as DNA, the CDR3 is TGTGCCAGTAGTATCCAGGGGGCGAGTACTGAAGCTTTCTTT. It yields the protein CASSIQGASTEAFF.

This chain uses TRBV7-2 with TRBJ1-1; D is possibly TRBD1 (6 bases). Between the trimmed V and J ends, which lost 1 base and 3 bases, there was a span of 9 bases. The CDR3 loop spans 14 amino acids. Germline lookup yields CDR1 SGHTA and CDR2 FQGNSA. The CDR3 sequence: CASSLGGAHTEAFF. The CDR3 DNA follows: TGTGCCAGCAGCTTAGGGGGGGCCCACACTGAAGCTTTCTTT.

The chain is built from TRBV6-6 and TRBJ2-2; D is possibly TRBD1 (6 bases). Germline V lookup: CDR1 MNHNY, CDR2 SVGAGI (reference sequence). The CDR3 is 16 residues long. The V end was cut by 7 bases, the J end by 3 bases, with 18 bases between. CDR3 residues: CASNRLGQFDTGELFF. The DNA for the CDR3 is TGTGCCAGCAATCGTCTTGGACAGTTCGACACCGGGGAGCTGTTTTTT.

This chain links TRBV6-5 with TRBJ1-2, with 9 bases fitting TRBD1. V dropped 8 bases and J dropped 4; count of bases not matched to a gene: 2. The CDR3 contains 12 residues. Per the germline V gene, CDR1 is MNHEY and CDR2 is SVGAGI. The CDR3 spells CASVGQGYGYTF. CDR3 DNA: TGTGCCAGCGTGGGACAGGGCTATGGCTACACCTTC.

This clone is a singleton in its sample. The genes are TRBV12-5 and TRBJ1-1; D remains unclear. The CDR3 runs 13 residues. V was trimmed by 0 bases and J by 5 bases, leaving 7 bases between them. Germline CDR1 LGHNT, CDR2 FRNRAP. The CDR3 spells CASGLVVGTEAFF. The CDR3 DNA sequence: TGTGCTAGTGGTTTGGTAGTGGGGACTGAAGCTTTCTTT.

V gene TRBV19 combines with J gene TRBJ2-3; possibly TRBD1 for D (5 bases). The V and J ends lost 8 bases and 4 bases respectively, with 13 bases between them. The CDR3 sequence is 13 residues long. CDR1 is LNHDA, CDR2 SQIVND, per germline (reference sequence). The CDR3 loop is CASAPQGPDTQYF. The CDR3 nucleotides are TGTGCCAGTGCTCCCCAGGGTCCAGATACGCAGTATTTT.

The V call is TRBV7-3, the J call TRBJ1-2; D is uncertain. The CDR3 length is 13 residues. CDR1 and CDR2 from the germline V gene are SGHTA and FQGTGA. V lost 3 bases and J 4 bases, leaving 9 bases between the germline ends. As DNA, the CDR3 is TGTGCCAGCAGCTTGTCCCCTATCTATGGCTACACCTTC. Encoded protein: CASSLSPIYGYTF. The full variable domain, rest sourced from reference TRBV7-3 and TRBJ1-2, is GAGVSQTPSNKVTEKGKYVELRCDPISGHTALYWYRQSLGQGPEFLIYFQGTGAADDSGLPNDRFFAVRPEGSVSTLKIQRTERGDSAVYLCASSLSPIYGYTFGSGTRLTVV.

The V gene is TRBV9, the J gene TRBJ1-4; maybe TRBD1 (5 bases). The germline V and J ends were trimmed by 0 bases and 7 bases, with 13 bases remaining between them. The CDR3 length is 15 residues. Germline assignment: CDR1 SGDLS and CDR2 YYNGEE. CDR3 sequence: CASSVDGGMSEKLFF. The DNA for the CDR3 is TGTGCCAGCAGCGTAGACGGGGGTATGAGTGAAAAACTGTTTTTT.

The DNA for the CDR3 is TGTGCCAGCAGCTTCCGCTCCCCCGGCGTAAACTATGGCTACACCTTC. Protein sequence: CASSFRSPGVNYGYTF. The chain joins TRBV5-6 to TRBJ1-2, with D unresolved. This CDR3 is built from 16 residues. Germline loops: CDR1 SGHDT, CDR2 YYEEEE. V was pared by 2 bases and J by 2 bases, with 16 bases between. Based on the CDR3 plus reference TRBV5-6 and TRBJ1-2, the full variable domain is DAGVTQSPTHLIKTRGQQVTLRCSPKSGHDTVSWYQQALGQGPQFIFQYYEEEERQRGNFPDRFSGHQFPNYSSELNVNALLLGDSALYLCASSFRSPGVNYGYTFGSGTRLTVV.

This chain uses TRBV4-2 with TRBJ2-5; TRBD2 matches at 13 bases. The CDR3 spans 18 residues. The V gene end was trimmed by 0 bases and the J gene end by 2 bases; junction bases not matched to a gene: 6. Per the germline V gene, CDR1 is LGHNA and CDR2 is YNFKEQ. The CDR3 coding sequence is TGTGCCAGCAGCCAAGAACTAGCGGGGGGGGTTACGCAAGAGACCCAGTACTTC. Its translation: CASSQELAGGVTQETQYF.

Within the sample, this clone is medium-sized (0.01 to 0.1%). The CDR3 nucleotides read TGTGCCAGCAGCATGAGGACAGGGAACACTGAAGCTTTCTTT. Its protein is CASSMRTGNTEAFF. The chain couples TRBV7-9 to TRBJ1-1; 7 bases agree with TRBD1. V was pared by 5 bases and J by 1 base, with 4 bases of the junction left unmatched. Germline loops: CDR1 SEHNR, CDR2 FQNEAQ (reference sequence). The CDR3 runs 14 residues. The full variable domain, in which reference TRBV7-9 and TRBJ1-1 provide the parts outside the CDR3, is DTGVSQNPRHKITKRGQNVTFRCDPISEHNRLYWYRQTLGQGPEFLTYFQNEAQLEKSRLLSDRFSAERPKGSFSTLEIQRTEQGDSAMYLCASSMRTGNTEAFFGQGTRLTVV.

The sample holds one count of this clone. The chain recombines TRBV9 with TRBJ2-1, with 9 bases matching TRBD1. Germline CDR1 and CDR2: SGDLS and YYNGEE. Trimming took 3 bases from V and 11 from J; bases not matched to a gene: 6. The CDR3 covers 13 residues. The CDR3 loop is CASSGLDRGQQFF. Here the CDR3 DNA reads TGTGCCAGCAGCGGCCTGGACAGGGGACAGCAGTTCTTC.

This chain connects TRBV28 to TRBJ2-5, with 8 bases identical to TRBD2. This CDR3 has 18 residues. With 5 bases clipped from V and 2 bases from J, the junction kept 16 bases outside the gene matches. The V gene's germline CDR1 is MDHEN and CDR2 SYDVKM. CDR3 sequence: CASSPTPPAGGFQETQYF. In DNA form, the CDR3 reads TGTGCCAGCAGTCCAACCCCCCCTGCGGGGGGCTTTCAAGAGACCCAGTACTTC.

The gene calls are TRBV11-3 and TRBJ1-1; tentatively, D is TRBD1 (5 bases). V lost 1 base, J lost 6 bases, and 15 bases lay in between. CDR1 and CDR2 from the germline V gene are SGHNT and YENEEA. There are 15 residues in the CDR3. Written as DNA, the CDR3 is TGTGCCAGCAGCTTAGTCTCCCCCGGGGACGCTGAAGCTTTCTTT. Translated, it gives CASSLVSPGDAEAFF.

This clone showed up just once. The chain employs TRBV30 and TRBJ1-5, with 8 bases matching TRBD1. Germline loops: CDR1 GTSNPN, CDR2 SVGIG (reference sequence). The CDR3 sequence is 13 residues long. The V gene end was trimmed by 0 bases and the J gene end by 5 bases; junction bases not matched to a gene: 0. CDR3 protein: CAWSVQGDQPQHF. The CDR3 region has the DNA TGTGCCTGGAGTGTACAGGGGGATCAGCCCCAGCATTTT. The full variable domain, with the rest looked up from reference TRBV30 and TRBJ1-5, is SQTIHQWPATLVQPVGSPLSLECTVEGTSNPNLYWYRQAAGRGLQLLFYSVGIGQISSEVPQNLSASRPQDRQFILSSKKLLLSDSGFYLCAWSVQGDQPQHFGDGTRLSIL.